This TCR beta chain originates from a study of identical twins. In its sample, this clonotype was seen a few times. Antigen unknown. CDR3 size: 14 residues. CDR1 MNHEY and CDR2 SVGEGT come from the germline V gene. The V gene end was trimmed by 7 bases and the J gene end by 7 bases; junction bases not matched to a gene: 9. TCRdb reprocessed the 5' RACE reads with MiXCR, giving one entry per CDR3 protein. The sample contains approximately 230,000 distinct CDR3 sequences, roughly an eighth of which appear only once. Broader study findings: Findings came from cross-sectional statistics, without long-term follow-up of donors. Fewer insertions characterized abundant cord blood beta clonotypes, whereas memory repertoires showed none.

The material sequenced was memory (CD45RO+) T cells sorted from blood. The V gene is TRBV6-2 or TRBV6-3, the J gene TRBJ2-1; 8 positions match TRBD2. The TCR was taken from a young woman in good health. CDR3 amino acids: CASIEGSGTNEQFF. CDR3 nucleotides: TGTGCCAGCATTGAGGGTAGCGGGACGAATGAGCAGTTCTTC.